The entry below gives a single T cell receptor beta chain sequence along with its context. Profiled with immunoSEQ multiplex PCR; TCRdb holds only in-frame clones, not every one. The repertoire holds 52,000 or so clones, with roughly 84% as singletons. The data derive from a study of radiotherapy plus CTLA-4 blockade in lung cancer. The sample in question was peripheral blood, obtained from a patient treated with radiotherapy plus ipilimumab. The sequence was obtained from a human donor with non-small cell lung cancer who had a partial response to radiotherapy plus ipilimumab.

The CDR3 nucleotides read TGCGCCAGCTCTTCTCAGGCGAAGAACACTGAAGCTTTCTTT. Its protein is CASSSQAKNTEAFF. This chain uses TRBV5-1 with TRBJ1-1; D not resolved. Trimming stripped 7 bases from V and 1 base from J, with 14 bases between. The CDR3 is 14 amino acids. The germline V gene encodes CDR1 SGHRS and CDR2 YFSETQ.